This TCR beta chain was obtained from a study of T-cell reconstitution after alpha-beta-depleted transplantation in children. Study-wide results and limits: Where some patients showed high TCRbeta diversity at day 60, it came from recipient T cells and thymic progenitors that had survived. Alpha-beta T cells present about two months after transplant were reported to originate from several hundred expanded graft clones. The authors attributed T-cell counts and diversity one year after transplant mostly to newly produced T cells.

The germline gives CDR1 ENHRY, CDR2 SYGVKD. The V gene end was trimmed by 4 bases and the J gene end by 2 bases; junction bases not matched to a gene: 4. CDR3 length equals 16 residues. This sample's TCRbeta library carried unique molecular identifier barcodes. TCRdb used MiXCR to reprocess the PCR reads, holding one entry per CDR3 protein. The table records around 230,000 distinct CDR3 sequences, more than 15% of them present only once. As for this clonotype: Its cognate antigen is unknown.

This TCR was sampled from a male patient aged 2-9 years who had a stem cell transplant for acute lymphoblastic leukemia, so the T cells may come from the graft donor. Here the sequenced sample was PBMCs, mostly from graft donor cells, taken 360 days after TCRalphabeta/CD19-depleted stem cell transplant. The chain has TRBV10-3 and TRBJ2-5, with 13 bases that match TRBD2. The CDR3 coding sequence is TGTGCCATCAGTGTGGGGACTAGCGGGGTACAAGAGACCCAGTACTTC. It encodes CAISVGTSGVQETQYF.